This T cell receptor beta chain was sequenced during a study of PD-1 blockade in mismatch repair-deficient tumors. Clones were sequenced by immunoSEQ multiplex PCR, and TCRdb holds only the in-frame ones, with some missing. The sample consists of some 130,000 clones, 88% of them appearing once. Whole-study findings and limits: After pembrolizumab, tumor-resident clones rose rapidly, then generally contracted before radiologic responses.

PCR or immunohistochemistry showed mismatch repair deficiency in every enrolled patient. TCR sequencing covered a few patients who responded to pembrolizumab. J lost 4 bases, V lost 4 bases, and 4 bases had no gene match. Looked up from germline, CDR1 is SGHRS and CDR2 is YFSETQ. The CDR3 is 13 amino acids. Concerning this clone itself: Its matching antigen is unknown.

This receptor was taken from an adult with mismatch repair-deficient cancer. V usage is TRBV5-1 and J usage is TRBJ1-2, with 7 bases that match TRBD1. Specimen: peripheral blood, collected 72 weeks after starting pembrolizumab. In DNA, the CDR3 is TGCGCCAGCAGCGAAACAGGGGTCTATGGCTACACCTTC. This translates into CASSETGVYGYTF.